The T cell receptor (beta chain) described here comes from a study of CD8+ T cells in alopecia areata (dated by TCRdb to between 2018 and 2020). A note on the overall study: The treated patients took part in an open-label pilot trial in which moderate-to-severe alopecia areata was treated with oral tofacitinib at 5 to 10 mg twice daily. Biopsies were taken from tofacitinib-treated patients at baseline and again at 4 and 24 weeks into treatment, and several of those patients also had a later scalp biopsy. immunoSEQ multiplex PCR using 35 Vbeta forward primers and 13 Jbeta reverse primers was used to amplify TCRbeta CDR3 regions. In treated patients, disease severity was measured using the SALT score, which gives the percentage of scalp surface area affected. On the human side, TCRbeta sequencing was run on scalp tissue and on sorted CD4+ and CD8+ peripheral blood T cells from healthy controls and from alopecia areata patients with either patchy or totalis/universalis disease. Clonality in the scalp was compared among normal scalp (n=4), patchy alopecia areata scalp (n=8), and alopecia totalis/universalis scalp (n=8). RNA was extracted with the PAXgene miRNA kit for fixed scalp, the miRNeasy kit for PBMCs, and the RNeasy kit for mouse skin. Tofacitinib was given for 6 to 18 months, followed by 6 months of follow-up off drug to assess delayed response and recurrence. High-throughput TCRbeta sequencing was used to examine T cell clonal expansion in alopecia areata in both the C3H/HeJ mouse model and human patients.

On this clone: Its specific antigen is unknown. No much larger clone exists at a distance of one base, and base qualities are not known.

The full study reports these points: Lesional scalp, especially in alopecia totalis/universalis, showed higher clonality and more expanded CD8+ clones than normal scalp, suggesting antigenic drive. Resident alphabeta T cells in normal human skin are also sequenced, complicating scalp TCR repertoire analysis, unlike mouse skin dominated by gammadelta T cells. With tofacitinib, both scalp clonality and the number of expanded CD8+ clones among the top 100 scalp clones went down significantly. Many expanded lesional clones persisted in scalp and blood during tofacitinib treatment, which may partly explain relapse after stopping treatment. Because the treated cohort was small and included a single nonresponder, larger studies are needed to assess links between baseline CD8+ expansion and response. Shared TCR sequences between patients were less evident than in mice, which may be partly attributable to HLA diversity in the patient population.

Library method: the immunoSEQ multiplex PCR assay. RNA was extracted from all samples and reverse transcribed into cDNA as template for TCR sequencing. SuperScript III was used to make first-strand cDNA, primed with a 2:1 mix of oligo-dT and random hexamers. Amplification bias was assessed with a synthetic immune receptor repertoire, and residual bias was removed computationally. The authors' pipeline ran thus. Raw reads were preprocessed to remove errors, and CDR3 was defined by IMGT conventions from the conserved cysteine to phenylalanine. Clonality was calculated as 1 minus Shannon entropy normalized by log2 of the number of productive unique TCRs. CD4 or CD8 identity of scalp clones was inferred by cross-referencing scalp TCRbeta sequences with sorted blood CD4 and CD8 repertoires. TCRdb took this table from immuneACCESS and kept in-frame rearrangements with V and J called. Such tables lack part of the clones; where checked against another copy, unresolved V genes explain under half of the gap, and the rest is unexplained. V and J calls and clone size are as listed in that table; D and trimming were resolved from the DNA. A total of some 5,400 clones appear in this sample, about two thirds of them only once. Together, the top ten hold approximately 12% of the sample.

As encoded in the germline V gene (reference sequence), CDR1 is SGHNT while CDR2 is YYREEE. The CDR3 starts with the cysteine, ends with the phenylalanine, and has 15 residues. The DNA shown is the 45-base CDR3, in frame from base 1. Trimming removed 3 bases from V and 5 bases from J; the gene matches leave 6 bases unexplained. The meaning of the sample's time point label: around 22 weeks on oral tofacitinib. The label giving this sample's treatment or condition can be read as: oral pan-JAK inhibitor, 5-10 mg twice daily. From alopecia areata patients, peripheral blood was collected along with lesional scalp punch biopsies. Human scalp biopsies were fixed immediately in PAXgene tissue containers.

This receptor was taken from a human donor with alopecia areata. The sequencing used skin, collected at week 24, from a patient treated with tofacitinib. This receptor chain uses TRBV5-4 and TRBJ2-2; TRBD2 agrees with 8 junctional bases. The DNA sequence reads TGTGCCAGCAGCTCTCCCGGGGGGGAAACCGGGGAGCTGTTTTTT. It translates to CASSSPGGETGELFF.